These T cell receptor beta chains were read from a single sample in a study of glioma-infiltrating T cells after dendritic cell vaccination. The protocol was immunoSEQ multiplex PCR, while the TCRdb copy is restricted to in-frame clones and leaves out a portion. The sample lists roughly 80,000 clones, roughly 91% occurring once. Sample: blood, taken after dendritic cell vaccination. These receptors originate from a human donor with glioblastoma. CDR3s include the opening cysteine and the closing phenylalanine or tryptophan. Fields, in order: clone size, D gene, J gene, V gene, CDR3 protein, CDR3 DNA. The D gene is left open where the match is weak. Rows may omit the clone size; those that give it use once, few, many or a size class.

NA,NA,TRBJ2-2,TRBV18,CASSPQDFSAGELFF,TGTGCCAGCTCACCCCAGGACTTCTCCGCCGGGGAGCTGTTTTTT
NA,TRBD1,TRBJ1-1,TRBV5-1,CASSFGTGNTEAFF,TGCGCCAGCAGCTTCGGGACAGGGAACACTGAAGCTTTCTTT
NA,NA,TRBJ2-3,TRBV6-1,CASSRTAGLSDTQYF,TGTGCCAGCAGCCGAACCGCTGGGCTATCAGATACGCAGTATTTT
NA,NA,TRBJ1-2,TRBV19,CASSLRQDYYGYTF,TGTGCCAGTAGTCTCCGACAGGACTACTATGGCTACACCTTC
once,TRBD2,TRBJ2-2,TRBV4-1,CASTWTSGNTGELFF,TGCGCCAGCACCTGGACTAGCGGAAACACCGGGGAGCTGTTTTTT
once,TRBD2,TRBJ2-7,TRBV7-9,CASSPTPLAGGNEQYF,TGTGCCAGCAGCCCGACCCCCCTAGCGGGAGGGAACGAGCAGTACTTC
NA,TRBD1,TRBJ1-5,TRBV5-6,CASSAGTGYSNQPQHF,TGTGCCAGCAGCGCCGGGACAGGTTATAGCAATCAGCCCCAGCATTTT
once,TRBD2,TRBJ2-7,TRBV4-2,CASSQDRASGAYEQYF,TGTGCCAGCAGCCAAGATCGGGCTAGCGGAGCCTACGAGCAGTACTTC
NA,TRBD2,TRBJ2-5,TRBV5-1,CASEASGNLETQYF,TGCGCCAGCGAGGCTAGCGGGAATTTGGAGACCCAGTACTTC
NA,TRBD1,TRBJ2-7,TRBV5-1,CASSWGQGGEQYF,TGCGCCAGCAGCTGGGGACAGGGTGGCGAGCAGTACTTC
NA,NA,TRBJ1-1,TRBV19,CASSLRGGMNTEAFF,TGTGCCAGTAGTCTGCGGGGGGGAATGAACACTGAAGCTTTCTTT
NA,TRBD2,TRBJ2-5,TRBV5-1,CASSSQPGLAGQETQYF,TGCGCCAGCAGCTCTCAACCGGGACTAGCGGGACAAGAGACCCAGTACTTC
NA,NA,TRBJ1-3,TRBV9,CASSVAGNPSNRNTIYF,TGTGCCAGCAGCGTAGCGGGGAACCCCTCAAATAGAAACACCATATATTTT
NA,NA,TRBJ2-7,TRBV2,CASSLEGEHEQYF,TGTGCCAGCAGTCTAGAGGGGGAGCACGAGCAGTACTTC
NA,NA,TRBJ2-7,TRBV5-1,CASSFVEGSYGDYEQYF,TGCGCCAGCAGCTTTGTCGAGGGTTCCTATGGGGACTACGAGCAGTACTTC
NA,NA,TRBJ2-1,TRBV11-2,CASSRGGVHPLNEQFF,TGTGCCAGCAGCCGAGGGGGGGTCCACCCCTTGAATGAGCAGTTCTTC
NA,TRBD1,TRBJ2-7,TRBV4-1,CASSQLQGGEQYF,TGCGCCAGCAGCCAACTACAGGGGGGCGAGCAGTACTTC
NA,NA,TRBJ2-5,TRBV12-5,CASGSPPGWETQYF,TGTGCTAGTGGTTCCCCTCCAGGTTGGGAGACCCAGTACTTC
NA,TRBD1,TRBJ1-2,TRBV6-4,CASSEQGTGAGYTF,TGTGCCAGCAGTGAACAGGGGACAGGGGCTGGCTACACCTTC